What follows are 13 T cell receptor beta chains derived from one specimen sequenced in a study of T cells expressing NK-cell markers. Reanalyzing the 5' RACE reads, TCRdb keeps one entry per CDR3 protein, without DNA. This sample carries 200,000 to 300,000 distinct CDR3 sequences, with around 0.42% going to the ten biggest clones. Specimen: blood T cells: a sorted CD56 or NKG2C T cell subset, CD4+ or CD8+ T cells, or bulk PBMC T cells (not recorded which). The origin of the receptors is a man between 18 and 35 years old in good health.

The chain couples TRBV15 to TRBJ1-5; TCRdb proposes TRBD1, but this gene call is untestable without DNA. This CDR3 has 15 amino acids. Germline V CDR1 and CDR2: LNHNV, YYDKDF (reference sequence). Here the CDR3 reads CATSSGGGVQQPQHF.

The chain recombines TRBV12-3 or TRBV12-4 with TRBJ2-7; TCRdb's assignment of TRBD2 cannot be checked, as there is no DNA. The CDR3 loop spans 17 amino acids. CDR3 amino acids: CASSPNPVAGGRYEQYF.

The chain links TRBV5-1 to TRBJ1-2; TCRdb outputs TRBD1, but without DNA this stays unchecked. The V gene's germline CDR1 is SGHRS and CDR2 YFSETQ. This CDR3 spans 15 amino acids. Here the CDR3 reads CASSLGQTSNYGYTF.

V and J are TRBV6-6 and TRBJ2-7; TCRdb's D call of TRBD1 is untestable without DNA. CDR3 length: 13 residues. Germline-derived CDR1 and CDR2 are MNHNY and SVGAGI (reference sequence). The CDR3 here is CASSHPQGYEQYF.

This rearrangement joins TRBV20-1 to TRBJ2-3; with no DNA, the TCRdb D assignment of TRBD1 cannot be verified. Germline assignment: CDR1 DFQATT and CDR2 SNEGSKA (reference sequence). CDR3 length: 15 amino acids. The CDR3 region is CSARVGGGNTDTQYF.

This chain links TRBV6-1 with TRBJ2-1; TCRdb indicates TRBD2, and absent DNA this call remains unverified. CDR3 length: 15 residues. Looked up from germline, CDR1 is MNHNS and CDR2 is SASEGT. CDR3 sequence reads: CASRPLAIGLGEQFF.

The chain combines TRBV18 with TRBJ2-1; the D call of TRBD1 rests on TCRdb alone, since no DNA is present to check it. In germline, CDR1 is KGHSH, CDR2 LQKENI. This CDR3 spans 14 amino acids. The CDR3 is CASSPPQGYNEQFF.

The gene calls are TRBV5-4 and TRBJ2-2; the TCRdb call, TRBD1, lacks DNA for checking. The germline CDR1 and CDR2 sequences are SGHNT and YYREEE (reference sequence). The CDR3 has 16 residues. The CDR3 sequence is CASSAPGQGNTGELFF. The whole variable domain, remainder taken from reference TRBV5-4 and TRBJ2-2, is ETGVTQSPTHLIKTRGQQVTLRCSSQSGHNTVSWYQQALGQGPQFIFQYYREEENGRGNFPPRFSGLQFPNYSSELNVNALELDDSALYLCASSAPGQGNTGELFFGEGSRLTVL.

This chain joins TRBV12-3 or TRBV12-4 and TRBJ2-5; TCRdb lists TRBD2, though no DNA is available to test this call. The CDR3 sequence is 18 residues long. Here the CDR3 reads CASSHSGTPRELQETQYF.

The chain is built from TRBV5-6 and TRBJ2-5; TCRdb designates TRBD1, a call that cannot be tested without DNA. Germline CDR1 is SGHDT and CDR2 is YYEEEE. CDR3 length equals 16 residues. The CDR3 here is CASSFPTGDLSATQYF.

The genes are TRBV29-1 and TRBJ1-1; TCRdb lists TRBD1, though no DNA is available to test this call. This CDR3 contains 13 residues. The V gene's germline CDR1 is SQVTM and CDR2 ANQGSEA. The chain's CDR3 is CSVGDPRDRQAFF. The variable domain in full, completed from reference TRBV29-1 and TRBJ1-1, reads SAVISQKPSRDICQRGTSLTIQCQVDSQVTMMFWYRQQPGQSLTLIATANQGSEATYESGFVIDKFPISRPNLTFSTLTVSNMSPEDSSIYLCSVGDPRDRQAFFGQGTRLTVV.

The chain has TRBV29-1 and TRBJ2-7; TCRdb indicates TRBD1, and absent DNA this call remains unverified. The CDR3 runs to 14 residues. CDR1 is SQVTM, CDR2 ANQGSEA, per germline. The CDR3 protein is CSVGHRTGPGEQYF.

The chain carries TRBV20-1 and TRBJ2-2; there is no DNA to check the TCRdb D call of TRBD2. CDR1 is DFQATT, CDR2 SNEGSKA, per germline (reference sequence). The CDR3 length is 13 residues. CDR3 sequence reads: CSASGLAGGELFF.